Sequencing of this T cell receptor beta chain was carried out in a study of control samples from healthy donors and cancer patients. The repertoire was sequenced with immunoSEQ multiplex PCR; TCRdb's copy has only in-frame clones and lacks some. The sample lists hundreds of thousands of clones; 75% to 95% were seen once. CDR1 and CDR2 (germline): LGHDT, YNNKEL (reference sequence). CDR3 length equals 15 residues. Trimming at V came to 5 bases and at J to 10 bases, leaving 11 bases not matched to a gene. V gene TRBV3-1 (or the pseudogene TRBV3-2) combines with J gene TRBJ1-1; the match to TRBD1 covers 12 bases. The sample was PBMCs. The clonotype was recovered from a man aged 40-55 years with head and neck cancer. The CDR3 sequence is CASSKGQGATTGAFF. As DNA, the CDR3 is TGTGCCAGCAGCAAGGGACAGGGGGCTACAACCGGAGCTTTCTTT.